This TCR beta chain emerged from a study of patients and donors after allogeneic stem cell transplantation. The germline gives CDR1 DFQATT, CDR2 SNEGSKA (reference sequence). CDR3 length: 14 residues. Trimming shortened V by 6 bases and J by 4 bases, and 18 bases separated the two germline ends. There are a few counts of this clonotype. TCRdb fed the RT-PCR reads into MiXCR, producing one record per CDR3 protein. The data show about 960,000 distinct CDR3 sequences, with more than 15% seen just once and 5.5% to 6.5% held by the top ten. The chain is built from TRBV20-1 and TRBJ1-2; D remains ambiguous. The TCR originated in a human donor who was either an allogeneic HSCT recipient or a stem cell or donor lymphocyte infusion donor (not recorded which). It is not recorded whose cells these are; they may come from a transplant donor. The sequenced material came from blood, either unsorted or a sorted T cell fraction (not recorded which). CDR3 sequence reads: CSAEDRKSIYGYTF. CDR3 coding DNA: TGCAGTGCCGAGGACCGAAAATCTATCTATGGCTACACCTTC.